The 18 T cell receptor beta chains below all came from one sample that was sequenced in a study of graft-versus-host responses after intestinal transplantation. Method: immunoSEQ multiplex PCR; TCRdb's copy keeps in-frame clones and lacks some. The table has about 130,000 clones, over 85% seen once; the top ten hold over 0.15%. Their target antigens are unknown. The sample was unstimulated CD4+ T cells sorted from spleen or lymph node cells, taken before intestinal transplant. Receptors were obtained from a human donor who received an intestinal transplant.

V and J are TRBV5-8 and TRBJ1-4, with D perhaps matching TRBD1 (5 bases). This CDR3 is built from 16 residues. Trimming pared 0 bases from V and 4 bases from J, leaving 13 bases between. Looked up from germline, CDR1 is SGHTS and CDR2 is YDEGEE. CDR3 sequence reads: CASSLAGTTGNEKLFF. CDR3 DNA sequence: TGTGCCAGCAGCTTGGCCGGGACCACTGGTAATGAAAAACTGTTTTTT.

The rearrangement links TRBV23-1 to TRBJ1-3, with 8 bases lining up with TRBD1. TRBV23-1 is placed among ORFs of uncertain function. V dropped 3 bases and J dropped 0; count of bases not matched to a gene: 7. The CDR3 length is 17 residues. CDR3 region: CASSQRVDRVSGNTIYF. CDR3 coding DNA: TGCGCCAGCAGTCAGCGCGTGGACAGGGTCTCTGGAAACACCATATATTTT.

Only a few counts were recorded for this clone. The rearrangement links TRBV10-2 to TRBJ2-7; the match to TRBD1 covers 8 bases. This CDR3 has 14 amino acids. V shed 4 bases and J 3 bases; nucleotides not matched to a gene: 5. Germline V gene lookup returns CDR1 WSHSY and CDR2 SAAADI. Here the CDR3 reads CASSGTGTGYEQYF. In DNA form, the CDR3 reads TGCGCCAGCAGTGGAACCGGGACAGGCTACGAGCAGTACTTC.

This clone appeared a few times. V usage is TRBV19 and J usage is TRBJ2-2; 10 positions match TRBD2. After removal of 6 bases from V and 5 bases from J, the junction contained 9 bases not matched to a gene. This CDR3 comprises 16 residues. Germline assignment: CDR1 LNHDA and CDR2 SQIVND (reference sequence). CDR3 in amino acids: CASRSSGGSGTGELFF. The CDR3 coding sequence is TGTGCCAGTAGGTCTAGCGGGGGTTCGGGGACCGGGGAGCTGTTTTTT.

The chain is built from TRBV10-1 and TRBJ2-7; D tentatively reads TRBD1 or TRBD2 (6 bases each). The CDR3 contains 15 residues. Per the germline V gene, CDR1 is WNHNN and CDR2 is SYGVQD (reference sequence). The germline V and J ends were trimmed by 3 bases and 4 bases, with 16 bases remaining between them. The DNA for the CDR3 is TGCGCCAGCAGTGACCATAGGGGGGCCCGTTACGAGCAGTACTTC. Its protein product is CASSDHRGARYEQYF.

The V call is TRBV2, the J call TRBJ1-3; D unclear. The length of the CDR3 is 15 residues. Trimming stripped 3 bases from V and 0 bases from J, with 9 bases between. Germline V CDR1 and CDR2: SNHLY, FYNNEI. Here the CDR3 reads CASSEDRHSGNTIYF. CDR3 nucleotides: TGTGCCAGCAGTGAGGACCGTCACTCTGGAAACACCATATATTTT.

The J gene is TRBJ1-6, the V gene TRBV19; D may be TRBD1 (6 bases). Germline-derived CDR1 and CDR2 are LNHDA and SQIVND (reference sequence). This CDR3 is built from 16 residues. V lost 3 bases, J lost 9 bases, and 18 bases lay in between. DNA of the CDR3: TGTGCCAGTAGTATCAGCGTCGGGGACATCGGTTCACCCCTCCACTTT. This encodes CASSISVGDIGSPLHF.

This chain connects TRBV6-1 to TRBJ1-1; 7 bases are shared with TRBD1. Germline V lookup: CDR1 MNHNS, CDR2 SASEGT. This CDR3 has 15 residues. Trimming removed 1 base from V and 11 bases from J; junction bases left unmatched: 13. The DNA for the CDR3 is TGTGCCAGCAGTGAAGGGGACAGAAATTTGGATGCGGCTTTCTTT. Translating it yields CASSEGDRNLDAAFF.

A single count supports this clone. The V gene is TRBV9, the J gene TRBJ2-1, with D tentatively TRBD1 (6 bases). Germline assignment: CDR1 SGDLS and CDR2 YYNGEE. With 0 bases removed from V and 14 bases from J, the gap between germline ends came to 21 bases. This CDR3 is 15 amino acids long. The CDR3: CASSVGDTTGRDKFF. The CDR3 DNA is TGTGCCAGCAGCGTAGGGGACACCACCGGGCGAGACAAGTTCTTC.

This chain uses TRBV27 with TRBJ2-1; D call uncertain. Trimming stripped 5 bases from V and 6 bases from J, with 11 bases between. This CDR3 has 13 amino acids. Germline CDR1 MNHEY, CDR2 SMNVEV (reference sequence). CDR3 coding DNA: TGTGCCAGCAGTCTACACGCCTCCAATGAGCAGTTCTTC. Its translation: CASSLHASNEQFF.

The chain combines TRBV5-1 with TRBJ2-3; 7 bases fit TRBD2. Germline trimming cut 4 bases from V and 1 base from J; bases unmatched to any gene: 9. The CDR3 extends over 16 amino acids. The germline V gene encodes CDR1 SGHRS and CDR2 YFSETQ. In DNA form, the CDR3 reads TGCGCCAGCAGCCCGGACGGGGGGTTTGGCACAGATACGCAGTATTTT. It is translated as CASSPDGGFGTDTQYF.

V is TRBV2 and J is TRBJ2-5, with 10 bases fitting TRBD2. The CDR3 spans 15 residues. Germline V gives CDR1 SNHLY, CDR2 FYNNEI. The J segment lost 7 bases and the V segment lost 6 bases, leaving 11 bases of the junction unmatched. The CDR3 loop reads CASRPISGGKVTQYF. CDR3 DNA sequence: TGTGCCAGCAGACCCATTAGCGGGGGGAAAGTGACCCAGTACTTC.

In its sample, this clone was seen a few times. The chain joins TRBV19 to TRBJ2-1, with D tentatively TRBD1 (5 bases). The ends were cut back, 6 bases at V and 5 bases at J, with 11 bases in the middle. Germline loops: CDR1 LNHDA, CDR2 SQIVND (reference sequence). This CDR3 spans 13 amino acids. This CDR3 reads CASRARVNNEQFF. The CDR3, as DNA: TGTGCCAGTAGAGCCAGGGTTAACAATGAGCAGTTCTTC.

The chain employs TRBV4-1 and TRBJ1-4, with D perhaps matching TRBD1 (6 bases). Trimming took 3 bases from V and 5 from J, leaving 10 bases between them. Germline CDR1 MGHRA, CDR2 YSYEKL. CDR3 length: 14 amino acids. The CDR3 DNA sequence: TGCGCCAGCAGCCATCCGACAGGAAATGAAAAACTGTTTTTT. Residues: CASSHPTGNEKLFF.

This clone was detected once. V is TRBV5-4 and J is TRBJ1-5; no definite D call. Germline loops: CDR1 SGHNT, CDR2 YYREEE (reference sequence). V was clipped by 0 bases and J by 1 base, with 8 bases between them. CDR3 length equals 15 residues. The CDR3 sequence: CASSLDGESNQPQHF. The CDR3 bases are TGTGCCAGCAGCTTGGACGGAGAGAGCAATCAGCCCCAGCATTTT.

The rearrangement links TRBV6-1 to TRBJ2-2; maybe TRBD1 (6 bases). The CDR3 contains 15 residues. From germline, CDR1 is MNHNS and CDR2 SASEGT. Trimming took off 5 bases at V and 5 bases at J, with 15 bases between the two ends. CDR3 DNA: TGTGCCAGCAGTTCGTGGACAGCAGGGACCGGGGAGCTGTTTTTT. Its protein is CASSSWTAGTGELFF.

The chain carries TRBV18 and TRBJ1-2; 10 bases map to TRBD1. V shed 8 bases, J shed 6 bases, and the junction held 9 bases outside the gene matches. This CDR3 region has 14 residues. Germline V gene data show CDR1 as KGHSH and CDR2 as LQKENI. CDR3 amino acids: CASHLTGGADGYTF. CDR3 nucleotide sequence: TGTGCCAGCCACCTGACAGGGGGCGCGGATGGCTACACCTTC.

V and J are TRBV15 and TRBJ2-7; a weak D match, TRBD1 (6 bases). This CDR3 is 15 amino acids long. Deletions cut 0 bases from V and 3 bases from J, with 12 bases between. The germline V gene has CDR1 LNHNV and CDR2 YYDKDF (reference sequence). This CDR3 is CATSRELQGIYEQYF. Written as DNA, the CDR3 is TGTGCCACCAGCAGAGAACTGCAGGGGATCTACGAGCAGTACTTC. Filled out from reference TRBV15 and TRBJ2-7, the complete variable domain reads DAMVIQNPRYQVTQFGKPVTLSCSQTLNHNVMYWYQQKSSQAPKLLFHYYDKDFNNEADTPDNFQSRRPNTSFCFLDIRSPGLGDTAMYLCATSRELQGIYEQYFGPGTRLTVT.